The rows below give T cell receptor beta chains drawn from one sample of a study of CD8+ T cells in alopecia areata. Profiled with immunoSEQ multiplex PCR; TCRdb holds only in-frame clones, not every one. The data contain tens of thousands of clones, about 30% of them singletons. This material consisted of CD8+ T cells sorted from blood, taken at week 4, from a patient treated with tofacitinib. These receptors all stem from a human donor with alopecia areata. CDR3s include the opening cysteine and the closing phenylalanine or tryptophan. The D gene is left open where the match is weak. Only part of the rows carry a size: once, few, many, or a class if the clone is expanded.

d_gene: -; v_gene: TRBV4-1; abundance: few; j_gene: TRBJ1-2; CDR3nt: TGCGCCAGCAGCCAAAATAGAGGTGCTGGCTACACCTTC; CDR3aa: CASSQNRGAGYTF
d_gene: -; v_gene: TRBV29-1; abundance: -; j_gene: TRBJ1-2; CDR3nt: TGCAGCGCTTTAGGGCAGGGCCCTGGCTATGGCTACACCTTC; CDR3aa: CSALGQGPGYGYTF
d_gene: -; v_gene: TRBV18; abundance: -; j_gene: TRBJ2-2; CDR3nt: TGTGCCAGCTCACCGGGGGCCGGGGAGCTGTTTTTT; CDR3aa: CASSPGAGELFF
d_gene: -; v_gene: TRBV20-1; abundance: few; j_gene: TRBJ2-5; CDR3nt: TGCAGTGTCTTCGAAGAGACCCAGTACTTC; CDR3aa: CSVFEETQYF
d_gene: -; v_gene: TRBV6-5; abundance: -; j_gene: TRBJ2-7; CDR3nt: TGTGCCAGCAGTTTGAACTGGGACGACGAGCAGTACTTC; CDR3aa: CASSLNWDDEQYF
d_gene: -; v_gene: TRBV6-5; abundance: -; j_gene: TRBJ1-5; CDR3nt: TGTGCCAGCAGTTACTCCCCAGGGGGCAATCAGCCCCAGCATTTT; CDR3aa: CASSYSPGGNQPQHF
d_gene: -; v_gene: TRBV4-2; abundance: -; j_gene: TRBJ2-7; CDR3nt: TGTGCCAGCACCCCCGCACCAGATAAGGGCGAGCAGTACTTC; CDR3aa: CASTPAPDKGEQYF
d_gene: -; v_gene: TRBV19; abundance: -; j_gene: TRBJ2-2; CDR3nt: TGTGCCAGTAGCGATCGGTACACCGGGGAGCTGTTTTTT; CDR3aa: CASSDRYTGELFF
d_gene: -; v_gene: TRBV19; abundance: -; j_gene: TRBJ2-2; CDR3nt: TGTGCCGGCCTGGCGAACACCGGGGAGCTGTTTTTT; CDR3aa: CAGLANTGELFF
d_gene: TRBD2; v_gene: TRBV7-2; abundance: few; j_gene: TRBJ2-7; CDR3nt: TGTGCCAGCAGCCCCGGGACTAGCGGGTCTGACGAGCAGTACTTC; CDR3aa: CASSPGTSGSDEQYF
d_gene: -; v_gene: TRBV30; abundance: once; j_gene: TRBJ1-2; CDR3nt: TGTGCCTGGAGTGTGCTCTTCCATGGCTACACCTTC; CDR3aa: CAWSVLFHGYTF
d_gene: -; v_gene: TRBV27; abundance: many; j_gene: TRBJ2-2; CDR3nt: TGTGCCAGCATTACGAACACCGGGGAGCTGTTTTTT; CDR3aa: CASITNTGELFF
d_gene: -; v_gene: TRBV4-1; abundance: few; j_gene: TRBJ2-5; CDR3nt: TGCGCCAGCAGCCAAGACGGCGGAGGGTTGGAGACCCAGTACTTC; CDR3aa: CASSQDGGGLETQYF
d_gene: -; v_gene: TRBV29-1; abundance: -; j_gene: TRBJ2-2; CDR3nt: TGCAGCGTTTTCAAGCGAGCCGGGGAGCTGTTTTTT; CDR3aa: CSVFKRAGELFF
d_gene: -; v_gene: TRBV11-2; abundance: few; j_gene: TRBJ1-2; CDR3nt: TGTGCCAGCAGCTTGGCCGGCTCAGCTATCTATGGCTACACCTTC; CDR3aa: CASSLAGSAIYGYTF
d_gene: TRBD2; v_gene: TRBV7-2; abundance: -; j_gene: TRBJ2-3; CDR3nt: TGTGCCAGCAGCTTACCGGGACTAGCGGGAAGAGATACGCAGTATTTT; CDR3aa: CASSLPGLAGRDTQYF
d_gene: TRBD1; v_gene: TRBV7-8; abundance: few; j_gene: TRBJ1-1; CDR3nt: TGTGCCAGCAGCTTAGCGTGGGACAGGACGAACACTGAAGCTTTCTTT; CDR3aa: CASSLAWDRTNTEAFF
d_gene: TRBD2; v_gene: TRBV4-1; abundance: few; j_gene: TRBJ2-3; CDR3nt: TGCGCCAGCAGCCAACCGGGACTAGCGGGGAGCACAGATACGCAGTATTTT; CDR3aa: CASSQPGLAGSTDTQYF
d_gene: TRBD2; v_gene: TRBV5-1; abundance: -; j_gene: TRBJ2-3; CDR3nt: TGCGCCAGCAGCCAGGAGAACTCGGGACTAGCGGGCCCCACAGATACGCAGTATTTT; CDR3aa: CASSQENSGLAGPTDTQYF
d_gene: -; v_gene: TRBV29-1; abundance: -; j_gene: TRBJ1-1; CDR3nt: TGCAGCGTCTGGGGCGTCTCATACTTGAACACTGAAGCTTTCTTT; CDR3aa: CSVWGVSYLNTEAFF
d_gene: TRBD1; v_gene: TRBV29-1; abundance: -; j_gene: TRBJ2-5; CDR3nt: TGCAGCGTTGAAGGGGGACAGAGCACGACCCAGTACTTC; CDR3aa: CSVEGGQSTTQYF
d_gene: TRBD2; v_gene: TRBV29-1; abundance: -; j_gene: TRBJ2-1; CDR3nt: TGCAGCGTTGCTAGCGGGAGGGGCAATGAGCAGTTCTTC; CDR3aa: CSVASGRGNEQFF
d_gene: -; v_gene: TRBV9; abundance: -; j_gene: TRBJ2-2; CDR3nt: TGTGCCAGCAGCCCAGAGAACACCGGGGAGCTGTTTTTT; CDR3aa: CASSPENTGELFF
d_gene: -; v_gene: TRBV30; abundance: few; j_gene: TRBJ2-2; CDR3nt: TGTGCCTGGAGTGATTTAAGGGGGACCGGGGAGCTGTTTTTT; CDR3aa: CAWSDLRGTGELFF
d_gene: -; v_gene: TRBV29-1; abundance: -; j_gene: TRBJ2-5; CDR3nt: TGCAGCGTTGATAAGCGAATTCAAGAGACCCAGTACTTC; CDR3aa: CSVDKRIQETQYF
d_gene: -; v_gene: TRBV5-1; abundance: few; j_gene: TRBJ2-7; CDR3nt: TGCGCCAGCAGTTGGTCTTCGGAGGGATCCTACGAGCAGTACTTC; CDR3aa: CASSWSSEGSYEQYF
d_gene: -; v_gene: TRBV7-9; abundance: -; j_gene: TRBJ2-1; CDR3nt: TGTGCCAGCAGCTTTACCCGACGGGAAGACAATGAGCAGTTCTTC; CDR3aa: CASSFTRREDNEQFF
d_gene: TRBD1; v_gene: TRBV7-9; abundance: few; j_gene: TRBJ2-1; CDR3nt: TGTGCCAGCAGATCCGGGACAGGGGGTCCCAATGAGCAGTTCTTC; CDR3aa: CASRSGTGGPNEQFF
d_gene: -; v_gene: TRBV11-2; abundance: -; j_gene: TRBJ2-7; CDR3nt: TGTGCCAGCAGCTTAGGGCTACACGAGCAGTACTTC; CDR3aa: CASSLGLHEQYF
d_gene: -; v_gene: TRBV20-1; abundance: -; j_gene: TRBJ1-3; CDR3nt: TGCAGTGCTAGAGGCGAGGGCACCATATATTTT; CDR3aa: CSARGEGTIYF
d_gene: -; v_gene: TRBV11-2; abundance: -; j_gene: TRBJ2-7; CDR3nt: TGTGCCAGCAGCCGGGTCTCCTACGAGCAGTACTTC; CDR3aa: CASSRVSYEQYF
d_gene: -; v_gene: TRBV18; abundance: medium-sized; j_gene: TRBJ2-7; CDR3nt: TGTGCCAGCTCACCAACGGCCACAGAGATGTACGAGCAGTACTTC; CDR3aa: CASSPTATEMYEQYF
d_gene: -; v_gene: TRBV29-1; abundance: few; j_gene: TRBJ2-1; CDR3nt: TGCAGCGCCTGGAGTCCAACCGAGAGAAATGAGCAGTTCTTC; CDR3aa: CSAWSPTERNEQFF
d_gene: -; v_gene: TRBV20-1; abundance: -; j_gene: TRBJ1-2; CDR3nt: TGCAGTGCTAGGGTTGGCTACACCTTC; CDR3aa: CSARVGYTF
d_gene: -; v_gene: TRBV2; abundance: -; j_gene: TRBJ2-3; CDR3nt: TGTGCCACCAACGGTCGGACATACACAGATACGCAGTATTTT; CDR3aa: CATNGRTYTDTQYF
d_gene: -; v_gene: TRBV29-1; abundance: -; j_gene: TRBJ2-1; CDR3nt: TGCAGCGTTGAAGATATCGAGGCCTCCGCTTACAATGAGCAGTTCTTC; CDR3aa: CSVEDIEASAYNEQFF
d_gene: -; v_gene: TRBV14; abundance: many; j_gene: TRBJ2-1; CDR3nt: TGTGCCAGCAGCCAAGCTTGGAATGAGCAGTTCTTC; CDR3aa: CASSQAWNEQFF